Listed here are 30 T cell receptor beta chains from one sample, sequenced in a study of blood T cell repertoires in COVID-19. Clones were read by immunoSEQ multiplex PCR, and TCRdb kept only the in-frame ones, dropping some. The data show approximately 82,000 clones, with around 80% seen just once and 5.5% to 7.5% held by the top ten. The source material was peripheral blood. These receptors all stem from a man aged 50-60 years with active or convalescent COVID-19.

The genes are TRBV5-1 and TRBJ2-5; 7 bases match TRBD1. Germline V lookup: CDR1 SGHRS, CDR2 YFSETQ. CDR3 length: 16 amino acids. V gave up 3 bases and J gave up 3 bases; unmatched junction bases: 11. The CDR3 loop reads CASSYTGAGLEETQYF. CDR3 nucleotides: TGCGCCAGCAGCTACACAGGGGCTGGGTTAGAAGAGACCCAGTACTTC.

The chain carries TRBV30 and TRBJ1-2; 9 nucleotides agree with TRBD1. Germline assignment: CDR1 GTSNPN and CDR2 SVGIG (reference sequence). V shed 2 bases and J 12 bases; nucleotides not matched to a gene: 7. The length of the CDR3 is 12 residues. The CDR3 DNA follows: TGTGCCTGGAGTCCAGGACAGGGGAGCCACACCTTC. This translates into CAWSPGQGSHTF.

The rearrangement joins TRBV21-1 to TRBJ1-5; the table's D call TRBD1 went unverified against the DNA. TRBV21-1 corresponds to a pseudogene. The CDR3 runs to 16 residues. The CDR3 DNA sequence: TGTGCCAGAACCGGGACAGGGTTTACTTGCAATCAGCCCCAGCATTTT. Its protein is CARTGTGFTCNQPQHF.

The V gene is TRBV28, the J gene TRBJ1-5; D gene uncertain. The CDR3 has 13 amino acids. Germline V gene lookup returns CDR1 MDHEN and CDR2 SYDVKM. V was trimmed by 5 bases and J by 5 bases, leaving 10 bases between them. In nucleotides, the CDR3 is TGTGCCAGCAGTCCTATGTTGGATCAGCCCCAGCATTTT. The encoded protein is CASSPMLDQPQHF.

The chain recombines TRBV29-1 with TRBJ2-3; D is undetermined. This CDR3 spans 11 amino acids. CDR1 is SQVTM and CDR2 is ANQGSEA in the germline V gene. Trimming removed 4 bases from V and 1 base from J, with 3 bases in between. As DNA, the CDR3 is TGCAGCGTTGCTGGCACAGATACGCAGTATTTT. This codes for CSVAGTDTQYF.

The genes are TRBV12-5 and TRBJ2-1, with 9 nucleotides matching TRBD1. V lost 4 bases and J lost 15; bases outside the gene matches: 10. Germline lookup yields CDR1 LGHNT and CDR2 FRNRAP. The CDR3 has 13 residues. The DNA for the CDR3 is TGTGCTAGTGGTTACCCCGGGACAGGGCCCCTGTTCTTC. Protein sequence: CASGYPGTGPLFF.

This sequence joins TRBV7-9 and TRBJ1-3; D call uncertain. CDR3 size: 15 residues. Germline assignment: CDR1 SEHNR and CDR2 FQNEAQ (reference sequence). The ends were cut back, 2 bases at V and 0 bases at J, with 8 bases in the middle. The CDR3, as DNA: TGTGCCAGCAGCTTAATGGTGAGCTCTGGAAACACCATATATTTT. This translates into CASSLMVSSGNTIYF.

For the CDR3, the DNA is TGCGCCAGCAGCCAAGAAGGGGTAGCGGGGAAGAATGAGCAGTTCTTC. Its protein product is CASSQEGVAGKNEQFF. J is TRBJ2-1 and V is TRBV4-1, with TRBD2 matching over 8 bases. Per germline, CDR1 MGHRA and CDR2 YSYEKL. Unmatched junction bases numbered 8, after V lost 0 bases and J lost 7 bases. The CDR3 consists of 16 residues.

This chain links TRBV12-2 with TRBJ1-3; TRBD1 reflects the table's D call only, with no check against the DNA. TRBV12-2 is annotated as a pseudogene. The CDR3 loop spans 17 amino acids. CDR3 region: CASRICPDRSSGNTIYF. In DNA form, the CDR3 reads TGTGCAAGTCGCATCTGCCCGGACAGGAGCTCTGGAAACACCATATATTTT.

The chain has TRBV30 and TRBJ2-7; D is unclear. This CDR3 region has 13 residues. CDR1 is GTSNPN, CDR2 SVGIG, per germline (reference sequence). Trimming removed 0 bases from V and 6 bases from J, with 12 bases in between. DNA of the CDR3: TGTGCCTGGAGTGTAACCAGGCTGATCGAGCAGTACTTC. Its translation is CAWSVTRLIEQYF.

The V call is TRBV24-1, the J call TRBJ1-2; no clear D. The CDR3 contains 14 residues. Trimming took 3 bases from V and 4 from J, leaving 11 bases between them. The germline CDR1 and CDR2 sequences are KGHDR and SFDVKD. CDR3 region: CATSDASIAYGYTF. CDR3 DNA: TGTGCCACCAGTGATGCGTCCATAGCCTATGGCTACACCTTC.

A few counts support this clone. V is TRBV13 and J is TRBJ1-3; 9 bases agree with TRBD1. The CDR3 runs 18 residues. The germline gives CDR1 PRHDT, CDR2 FYEKMQ (reference sequence). V lost 4 bases, J lost 4 bases, and 14 bases stayed unmatched. The DNA of the CDR3 is TGTGCCAGCAGCTCCATCCTCGGGACAGGGCGTTCCGGAAACACCATATATTTT. Translation: CASSSILGTGRSGNTIYF.

The rearrangement uses TRBV6-5 and TRBJ1-4; D gene unclear. CDR3 size: 14 residues. Trimming stripped 8 bases from V and 7 bases from J, with 17 bases between. Germline V lookup: CDR1 MNHEY, CDR2 SVGAGI. The CDR3 sequence is CASRPRTLGEKLFF. The CDR3 DNA is TGTGCCAGCCGTCCTCGGACTCTCGGTGAAAAACTGTTTTTT.

The chain links TRBV10-1 to TRBJ2-2; the match to TRBD2 covers 8 bases. The CDR3 has 14 amino acids. V lost 6 bases to trimming and J lost 7 bases; unmatched junction nucleotides: 7. The germline V gene encodes CDR1 WNHNN and CDR2 SYGVQD (reference sequence). The CDR3 DNA is TGCGCCAGCAGCCCGGGGGGGCCAGTCGGGGAGCTGTTTTTT. As protein: CASSPGGPVGELFF.

This chain uses TRBV30 with TRBJ2-2; 10 bases match TRBD2. Per germline, CDR1 GTSNPN and CDR2 SVGIG (reference sequence). The CDR3 totals 16 residues. V lost 1 base and J lost 7; bases outside the gene matches: 9. CDR3 bases: TGTGCCTGGAGTGGAGGGAGCGGGGGGGCAATCGGGGAGCTGTTTTTT. Protein product: CAWSGGSGGAIGELFF.

The chain links TRBV6-5 to TRBJ1-2, with 11 bases that match TRBD1. The CDR3 has 15 residues. Per germline, CDR1 MNHEY and CDR2 SVGAGI. The V segment lost 5 bases and the J segment 5 bases; nucleotides outside the gene matches: 7. The CDR3 sequence: CASSTGQGARYGYTF. As DNA, the CDR3 is TGTGCCAGCAGTACCGGACAGGGGGCGCGGTATGGCTACACCTTC.

J is TRBJ2-1 and V is TRBV24-1; D may be TRBD2 (5 bases). The CDR3 has 14 amino acids. Germline values: CDR1 KGHDR, CDR2 SFDVKD. V lost 7 bases and J 5 bases, leaving 14 bases between the germline ends. CDR3 in DNA: TGTGCCACCAGAGGCGGTTCGGGAAACAATGAGCAGTTCTTC. Its translation is CATRGGSGNNEQFF.

The J gene is TRBJ2-7, the V gene TRBV7-2; possible D gene TRBD1, 5 bases. Looked up from germline, CDR1 is SGHTA and CDR2 is FQGNSA. Trimming took off 5 bases at V and 0 bases at J, with 17 bases between the two ends. CDR3 length equals 16 residues. The CDR3, as DNA: TGTGCCAGCAGCCCCGGACCCCTAAGGGGCTCCTACGAGCAGTACTTC. This translates into CASSPGPLRGSYEQYF.

This clone was counted only a few times. V and J are TRBV6-5 and TRBJ2-2; 7 bases align to TRBD2. V was pared by 2 bases and J by 5 bases, with 5 bases of the junction left unmatched. CDR1 and CDR2 from the germline V gene are MNHEY and SVGAGI. CDR3 length equals 15 residues. The CDR3 loop is CASSYRGVRTGELFF. In DNA, the CDR3 is TGTGCCAGCAGTTACCGGGGGGTGCGGACCGGGGAGCTGTTTTTT.

The chain carries TRBV7-2 and TRBJ2-1; D not certain. The CDR3 contains 12 residues. Germline values: CDR1 SGHTA, CDR2 FQGNSA. V lost 2 bases and J 9 bases, leaving 8 bases between the germline ends. CDR3 DNA: TGTGCCAGCAGCTTACAGATTACTGAGCAGTTCTTC. This translates into CASSLQITEQFF.

The V and J genes are TRBV5-5 and TRBJ1-4, with 8 bases aligning to TRBD1. The V segment lost 1 base and the J segment 5 bases; nucleotides outside the gene matches: 4. This CDR3 comprises 15 residues. Looked up from germline, CDR1 is SGHKS and CDR2 is YYEKEE (reference sequence). The CDR3 sequence: CASSLSGQENEKLFF. DNA for the CDR3: TGTGCCAGCAGCTTGTCGGGACAGGAGAATGAAAAACTGTTTTTT. Looking up the rest from reference TRBV5-5 and TRBJ1-4 gives the full variable domain: DAGVTQSPTHLIKTRGQQVTLRCSPISGHKSVSWYQQVLGQGPQFIFQYYEKEERGRGNFPDRFSARQFPNYSSELNVNALLLGDSALYLCASSLSGQENEKLFFGSGTQLSVL.

This chain joins TRBV14 and TRBJ2-2; TRBD1 aligns across 10 bases. The CDR3 spans 17 residues. The trim removed 6 bases at V and 3 bases at J, leaving 10 bases unmatched. CDR1 is SGHDN, CDR2 FVKESK, per germline. The CDR3 DNA is TGTGCCAGCAGTCTAACTCCGGGACAGGGGTACACCGGGGAGCTGTTTTTT. It specifies CASSLTPGQGYTGELFF.

This clone was picked up a small number of times. The chain recombines TRBV25-1 with TRBJ2-2; D is possibly TRBD1 (6 bases). Between the trimmed V and J ends, which lost 6 bases and 2 bases, there was a span of 13 bases. The germline CDR1 and CDR2 sequences are MGHDK and SYGVNS. The length of the CDR3 is 15 residues. CDR3 residues: CASSATGLNTGELFF. CDR3 in DNA: TGTGCCAGCAGCGCTACAGGGCTTAACACCGGGGAGCTGTTTTTT. The complete variable domain, with remaining parts taken from reference TRBV25-1 and TRBJ2-2, reads EADIYQTPRYLVIGTGKKITLECSQTMGHDKMYWYQQDPGMELHLIHYSYGVNSTEKGDLSSESTVSRIRTEHFPLTLESARPSHTSQYLCASSATGLNTGELFFGEGSRLTVL.

This clone was observed once. The chain carries TRBV19 and TRBJ2-5, with D tentatively TRBD2 (5 bases). The CDR3 loop spans 13 amino acids. CDR1 and CDR2 (germline): LNHDA, SQIVND (reference sequence). The V and J ends lost 5 bases and 2 bases respectively, with 9 bases between them. CDR3 coding DNA: TGTGCCAGTAGTGCGGACTCTCAAGAGACCCAGTACTTC. This translates into CASSADSQETQYF.

The V gene is TRBV7-8, the J gene TRBJ2-6; D unclear. Per the germline V gene, CDR1 is SGHVS and CDR2 is FQNEAQ. The CDR3 extends over 16 amino acids. Trimming left V 5 bases short and J 0 bases short, with 11 bases between. This CDR3 is CASSRGMSSGANVLTF. The CDR3 DNA follows: TGTGCCAGCAGCCGCGGTATGAGCTCTGGGGCCAACGTCCTGACTTTC. The full variable domain, rest sourced from reference TRBV7-8 and TRBJ2-6, is GAGVSQSPRYKVAKRGQDVALRCDPISGHVSLFWYQQALGQGPEFLTYFQNEAQLDKSGLPSDRFFAERPEGSVSTLKIQRTQQEDSAVYLCASSRGMSSGANVLTFGAGSRLTVL.

The genes are TRBV7-2 and TRBJ2-3; 7 bases match TRBD2. V dropped 3 bases and J dropped 2; count of bases not matched to a gene: 5. Germline CDR1 is SGHTA and CDR2 is FQGNSA. This CDR3 contains 15 residues. CDR3 region: CASSFRLAPTDTQYF. CDR3 nucleotide sequence: TGTGCCAGCAGCTTTAGACTAGCACCCACAGATACGCAGTATTTT. Full variable domain (outside the CDR3, taken from reference TRBV7-2 and TRBJ2-3): GAGVSQSPSNKVTEKGKDVELRCDPISGHTALYWYRQSLGQGLEFLIYFQGNSAPDKSGLPSDRFSAERTGGSVSTLTIQRTQQEDSAVYLCASSFRLAPTDTQYFGPGTRLTVL.

This clone was detected many times. This chain links TRBV7-6 with TRBJ1-1; possible D gene TRBD1, 5 bases. Trimming removed 1 base from V and 3 bases from J, with 15 bases in between. The germline gives CDR1 SGHVS, CDR2 FNYEAQ. This CDR3 region has 16 residues. The CDR3 spells CASSLGGQGGDTEAFF. The CDR3 nucleotides read TGTGCCAGCAGCTTAGGGGGCCAGGGAGGGGACACTGAAGCTTTCTTT.

The chain carries TRBV24-1 and TRBJ1-5; 7 bases fit TRBD1. The CDR3 has 21 residues. Germline CDR1 reads KGHDR; CDR2 reads SFDVKD. V gave up 0 bases and J gave up 0 bases; unmatched junction bases: 16. This chain's CDR3 is CATSDLDRAPRAPYSNQPQHF. The CDR3 region has the DNA TGTGCCACCAGTGATTTGGACAGGGCCCCGCGGGCCCCTTATAGCAATCAGCCCCAGCATTTT.

The chain employs TRBV20-1 and TRBJ1-1; D is uncertain. CDR3 length: 10 residues. V was trimmed by 6 bases and J by 7 bases, leaving 9 bases between them. The germline V gene has CDR1 DFQATT and CDR2 SNEGSKA (reference sequence). This CDR3 reads CSALDNEAFF. Here the CDR3 DNA reads TGCAGTGCGCTCGACAATGAAGCTTTCTTT.

The chain recombines TRBV19 with TRBJ1-3; tentatively, D is TRBD1 (5 bases). The CDR3 loop spans 15 amino acids. Germline assignment: CDR1 LNHDA and CDR2 SQIVND (reference sequence). V was shortened by 5 bases and J by 0 bases, with 11 bases between the two germline ends. CDR3 nucleotide sequence: TGTGCCAGTAGTTGGGCGGACATCTCTGGAAACACCATATATTTT. Translating gives CASSWADISGNTIYF.